This T cell receptor (beta chain) comes out of a study of T-cell memory formation after mild COVID-19. V was clipped by 7 bases and J by 6 bases; unmatched bases: 10. Germline V gene sequence: CDR1 SGHRS, CDR2 YFSETQ. This CDR3 has 15 residues. TCRdb fed the 5' RACE reads into MiXCR, producing one record per CDR3 protein. Here the sample spans about 150,000 distinct CDR3 sequences, about 19% being singletons. This rearrangement joins TRBV5-1 to TRBJ2-1; 10 nucleotides align to TRBD1. The receptor's source is an adult woman who had mild COVID-19 (a few samples of this study predate the infection). Cell type and time point are not known. The sequenced sample consisted of PBMCs or a T cell subset sorted from them (not recorded which). Here the CDR3 reads CASRETGTGVNEQFF. The CDR3 DNA follows: TGCGCCAGCCGTGAAACCGGGACAGGGGTCAATGAGCAGTTCTTC.